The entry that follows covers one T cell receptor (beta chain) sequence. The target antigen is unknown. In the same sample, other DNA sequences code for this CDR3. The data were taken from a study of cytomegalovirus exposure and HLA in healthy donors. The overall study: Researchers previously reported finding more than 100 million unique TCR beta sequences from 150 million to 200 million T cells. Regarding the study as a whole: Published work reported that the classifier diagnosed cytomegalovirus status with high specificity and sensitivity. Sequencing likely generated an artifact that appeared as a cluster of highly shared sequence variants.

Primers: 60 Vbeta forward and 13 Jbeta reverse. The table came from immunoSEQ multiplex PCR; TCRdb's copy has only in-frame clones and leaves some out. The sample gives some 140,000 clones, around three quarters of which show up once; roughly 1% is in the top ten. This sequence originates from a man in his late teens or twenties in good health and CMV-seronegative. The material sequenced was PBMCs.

The CDR3 loop is CATSTGELFF. For the CDR3, the DNA is TGTGCCACCTCCACCGGGGAGCTGTTTTTT. The chain carries TRBV28 and TRBJ2-2; D gene unclear. Germline lookup yields CDR1 MDHEN and CDR2 SYDVKM. V was cut by 10 bases and J by 4 bases, with 4 bases left in between. The CDR3 runs 10 residues.